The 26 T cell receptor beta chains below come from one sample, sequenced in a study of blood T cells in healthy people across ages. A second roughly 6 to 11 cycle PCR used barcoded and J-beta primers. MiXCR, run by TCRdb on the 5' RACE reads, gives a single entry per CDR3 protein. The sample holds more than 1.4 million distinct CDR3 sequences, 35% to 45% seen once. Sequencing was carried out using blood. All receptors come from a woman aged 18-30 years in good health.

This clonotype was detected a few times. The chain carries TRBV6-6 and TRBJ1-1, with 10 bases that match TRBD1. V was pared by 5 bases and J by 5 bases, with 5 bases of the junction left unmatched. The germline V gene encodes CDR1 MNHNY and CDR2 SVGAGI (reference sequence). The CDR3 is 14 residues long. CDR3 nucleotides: TGTGCCAGCAGTCTTCCGGGACAGGGGACTGAAGCTTTCTTT. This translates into CASSLPGQGTEAFF.

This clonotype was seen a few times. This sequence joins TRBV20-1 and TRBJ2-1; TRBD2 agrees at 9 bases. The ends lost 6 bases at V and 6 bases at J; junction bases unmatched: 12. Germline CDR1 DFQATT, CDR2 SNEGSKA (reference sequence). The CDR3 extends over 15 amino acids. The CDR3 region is CSASFIAGETNEQFF. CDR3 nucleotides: TGCAGTGCAAGCTTTATAGCGGGGGAGACCAATGAGCAGTTCTTC.

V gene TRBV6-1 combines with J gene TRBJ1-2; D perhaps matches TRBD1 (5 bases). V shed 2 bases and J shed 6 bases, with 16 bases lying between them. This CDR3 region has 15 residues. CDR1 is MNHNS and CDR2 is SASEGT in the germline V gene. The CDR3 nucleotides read TGTGCCAGCAGTGAATTTCTCATGGGGGTTGATGGCTACACCTTC. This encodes CASSEFLMGVDGYTF.

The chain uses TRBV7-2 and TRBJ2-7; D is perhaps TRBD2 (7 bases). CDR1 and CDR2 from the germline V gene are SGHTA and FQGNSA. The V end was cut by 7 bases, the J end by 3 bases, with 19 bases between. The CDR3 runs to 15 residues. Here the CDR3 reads CASIPNEGGIYEQYF. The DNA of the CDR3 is TGTGCCAGCATCCCCAATGAGGGGGGGATCTACGAGCAGTACTTC.

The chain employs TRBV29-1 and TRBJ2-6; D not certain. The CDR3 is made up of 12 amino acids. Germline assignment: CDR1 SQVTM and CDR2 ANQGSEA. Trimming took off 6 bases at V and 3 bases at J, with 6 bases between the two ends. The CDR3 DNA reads TGCAGCGTCCCTGGTGGGGCCAACGTCCTGACTTTC. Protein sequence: CSVPGGANVLTF.

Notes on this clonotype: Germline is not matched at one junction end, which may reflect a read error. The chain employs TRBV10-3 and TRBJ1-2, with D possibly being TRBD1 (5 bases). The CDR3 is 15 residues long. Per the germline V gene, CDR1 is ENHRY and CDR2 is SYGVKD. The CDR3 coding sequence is TGTGCCATTAGTGACACCGGGGCCCTTAACTATGGCTACACCTTC. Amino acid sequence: CAISDTGALNYGYTF.

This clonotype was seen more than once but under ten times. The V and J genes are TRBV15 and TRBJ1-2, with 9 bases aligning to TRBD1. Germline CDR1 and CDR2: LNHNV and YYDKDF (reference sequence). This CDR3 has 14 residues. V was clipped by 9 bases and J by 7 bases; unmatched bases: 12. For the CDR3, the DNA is TGTGCCACGGGACAGGGCGCAGGTTTTGGTGGCTACACCTTC. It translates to CATGQGAGFGGYTF.

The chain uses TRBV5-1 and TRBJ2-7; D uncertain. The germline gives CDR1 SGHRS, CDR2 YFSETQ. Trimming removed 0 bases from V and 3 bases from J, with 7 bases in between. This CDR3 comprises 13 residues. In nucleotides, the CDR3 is TGCGCCAGCAGCTTGGATTACGGCTACGAGCAGTACTTC. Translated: CASSLDYGYEQYF. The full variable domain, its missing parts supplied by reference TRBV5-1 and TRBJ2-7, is KAGVTQTPRYLIKTRGQQVTLSCSPISGHRSVSWYQQTPGQGLQFLFEYFSETQRNKGNFPGRFSGRQFSNSRSEMNVSTLELGDSALYLCASSLDYGYEQYFGPGTRLTVT.

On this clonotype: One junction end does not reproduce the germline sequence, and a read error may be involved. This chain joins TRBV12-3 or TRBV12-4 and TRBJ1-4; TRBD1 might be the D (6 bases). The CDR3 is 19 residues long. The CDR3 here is CASSFRTEPIVATNERLFF. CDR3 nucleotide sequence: TGTGCCAGCAGTTTTCGGACAGAGCCCATAGTTGCAACTAATGAAAGACTGTTTTTT.

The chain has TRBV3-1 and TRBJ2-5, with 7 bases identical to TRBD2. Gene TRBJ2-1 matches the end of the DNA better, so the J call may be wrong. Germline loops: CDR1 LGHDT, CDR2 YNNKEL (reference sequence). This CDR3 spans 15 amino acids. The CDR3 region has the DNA TGTGCCAGCAGCCAAGGGCGGGGGAGCCAAGAGACCCAGTTCTTC. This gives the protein CASSQGRGSQETQFF.

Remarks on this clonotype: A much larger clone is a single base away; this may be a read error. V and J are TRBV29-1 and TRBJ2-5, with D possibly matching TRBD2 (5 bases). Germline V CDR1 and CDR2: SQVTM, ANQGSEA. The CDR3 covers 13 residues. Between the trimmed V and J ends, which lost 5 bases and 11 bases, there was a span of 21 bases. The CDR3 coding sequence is TGCAGCGTTAAGAACCTTGGAGGCAATGAGCAGTACTTC. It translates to CSVKNLGGNEQYF.

This chain's CDR3 is CASSQREGLDGYTF. CDR3 DNA: TGTGCCAGCAGTCAGCGGGAGGGACTGGATGGCTACACCTTC. This chain links TRBV7-9 with TRBJ1-2; perhaps TRBD1 as D (5 bases). V was cut by 6 bases and J by 6 bases, with 17 bases left in between. This CDR3 spans 14 amino acids. The germline V gene encodes CDR1 SEHNR and CDR2 FQNEAQ (reference sequence).

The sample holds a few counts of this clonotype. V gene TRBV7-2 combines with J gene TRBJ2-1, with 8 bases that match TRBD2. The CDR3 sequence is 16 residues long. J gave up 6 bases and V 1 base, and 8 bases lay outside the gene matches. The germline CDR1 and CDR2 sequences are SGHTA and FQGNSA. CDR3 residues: CASSLVAGTGVNEQFF. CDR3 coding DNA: TGTGCCAGCAGCTTAGTAGCGGGAACGGGGGTCAATGAGCAGTTCTTC. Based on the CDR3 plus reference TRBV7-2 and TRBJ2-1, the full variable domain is GAGVSQSPSNKVTEKGKDVELRCDPISGHTALYWYRQSLGQGLEFLIYFQGNSAPDKSGLPSDRFSAERTGGSVSTLTIQRTQQEDSAVYLCASSLVAGTGVNEQFFGPGTRLTVL.

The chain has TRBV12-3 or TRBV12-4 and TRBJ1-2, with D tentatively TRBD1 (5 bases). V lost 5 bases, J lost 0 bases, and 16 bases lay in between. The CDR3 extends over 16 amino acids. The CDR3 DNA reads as TGTGCCAGCAGTCCCCAAGGGGCAGTACCTAACTATGGCTACACCTTC. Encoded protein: CASSPQGAVPNYGYTF.

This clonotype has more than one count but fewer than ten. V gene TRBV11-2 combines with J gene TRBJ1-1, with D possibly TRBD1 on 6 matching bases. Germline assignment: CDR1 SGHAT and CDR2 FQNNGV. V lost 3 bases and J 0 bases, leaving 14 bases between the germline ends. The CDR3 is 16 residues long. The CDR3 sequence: CASSFGQTRLNTEAFF. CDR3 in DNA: TGTGCCAGCAGCTTTGGACAGACAAGGCTGAACACTGAAGCTTTCTTT.

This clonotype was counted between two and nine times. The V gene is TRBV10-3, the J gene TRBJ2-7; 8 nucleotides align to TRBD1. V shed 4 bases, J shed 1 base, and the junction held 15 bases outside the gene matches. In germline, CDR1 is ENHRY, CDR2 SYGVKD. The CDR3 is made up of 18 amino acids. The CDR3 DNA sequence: TGTGCCATCAGTGGCCCACCGGACAGGGTTCAAATATCCTACGAGCAGTACTTC. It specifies CAISGPPDRVQISYEQYF.

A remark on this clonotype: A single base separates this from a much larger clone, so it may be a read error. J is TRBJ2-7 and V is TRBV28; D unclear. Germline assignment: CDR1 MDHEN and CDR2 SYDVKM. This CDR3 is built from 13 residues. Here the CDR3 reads CASSLSRAYEQDF. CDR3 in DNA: TGTGCCAGCAGTTTATCCAGAGCCTACGAGCAGGACTTC.

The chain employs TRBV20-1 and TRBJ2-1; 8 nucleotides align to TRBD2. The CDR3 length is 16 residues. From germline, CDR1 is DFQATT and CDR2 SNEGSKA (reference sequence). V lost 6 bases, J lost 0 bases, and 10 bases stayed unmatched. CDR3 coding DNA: TGCAGTGCCCAGACCCCTACTAGCGGCTCCTACAATGAGCAGTTCTTC. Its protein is CSAQTPTSGSYNEQFF.

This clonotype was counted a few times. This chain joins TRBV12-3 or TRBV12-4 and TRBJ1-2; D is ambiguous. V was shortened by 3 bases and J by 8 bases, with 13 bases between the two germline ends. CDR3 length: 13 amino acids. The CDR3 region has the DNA TGTGCCAGCAGTTTTTTGGGGTTCTGGGGCTACACCTTC. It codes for CASSFLGFWGYTF.

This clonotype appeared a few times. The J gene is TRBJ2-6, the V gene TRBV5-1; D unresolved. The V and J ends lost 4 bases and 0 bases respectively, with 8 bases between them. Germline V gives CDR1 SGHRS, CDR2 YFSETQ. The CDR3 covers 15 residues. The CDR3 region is CASSNTVSGANVLTF. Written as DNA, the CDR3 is TGCGCCAGCAGCAACACAGTCTCTGGGGCCAACGTCCTGACTTTC.

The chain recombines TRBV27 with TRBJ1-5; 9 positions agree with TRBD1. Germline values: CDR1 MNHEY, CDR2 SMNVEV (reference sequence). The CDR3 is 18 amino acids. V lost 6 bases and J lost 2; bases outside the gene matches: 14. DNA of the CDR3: TGTGCCAGCAGACCCGGGACAGGGTCTCCAGGGGGCAATCAGCCCCAGCATTTT. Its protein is CASRPGTGSPGGNQPQHF.

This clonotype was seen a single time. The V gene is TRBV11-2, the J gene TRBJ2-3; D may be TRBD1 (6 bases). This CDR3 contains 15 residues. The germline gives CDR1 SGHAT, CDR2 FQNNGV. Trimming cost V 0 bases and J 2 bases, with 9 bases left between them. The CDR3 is CASSLEWTDTDTQYF. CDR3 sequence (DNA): TGTGCCAGCAGCTTAGAATGGACAGACACAGATACGCAGTATTTT.

The CDR3 is CASLRTSGWYEQYF. The CDR3 DNA follows: TGTGCCAGCTTACGGACTAGCGGGTGGTACGAGCAGTACTTC. V usage is TRBV6-1 and J usage is TRBJ2-7; 11 bases are a match to TRBD2. Germline V CDR1 and CDR2: MNHNS, SASEGT. This CDR3 contains 14 residues. Trimming at V came to 8 bases and at J to 4 bases, leaving 7 bases not matched to a gene.

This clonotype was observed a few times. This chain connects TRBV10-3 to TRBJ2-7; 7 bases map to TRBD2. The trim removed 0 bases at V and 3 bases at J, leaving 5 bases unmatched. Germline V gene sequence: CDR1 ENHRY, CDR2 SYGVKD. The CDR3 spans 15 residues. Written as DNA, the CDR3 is TGTGCCATCAGTGAGTCGTCTAGCGGCCACTACGAGCAGTACTTC. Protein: CAISESSSGHYEQYF.

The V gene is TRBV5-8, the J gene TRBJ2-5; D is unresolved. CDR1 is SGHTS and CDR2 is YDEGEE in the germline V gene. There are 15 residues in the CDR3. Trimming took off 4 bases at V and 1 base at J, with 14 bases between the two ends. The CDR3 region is CASSRVLGSQETQYF. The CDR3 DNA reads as TGTGCCAGCAGCAGAGTTCTAGGGTCCCAAGAGACCCAGTACTTC. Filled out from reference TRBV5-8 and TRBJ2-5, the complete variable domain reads EAGVTQSPTHLIKTRGQQATLRCSPISGHTSVYWYQQALGLGLQFLLWYDEGEERNRGNFPPRFSGRQFPNYSSELNVNALELEDSALYLCASSRVLGSQETQYFGPGTRLLVL.

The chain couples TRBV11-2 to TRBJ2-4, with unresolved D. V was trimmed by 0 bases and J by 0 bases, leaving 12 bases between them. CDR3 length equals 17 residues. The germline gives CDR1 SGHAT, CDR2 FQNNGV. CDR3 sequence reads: CASSLEQTTLAKNIQYF. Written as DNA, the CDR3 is TGTGCCAGCAGCTTAGAACAGACGACCCTAGCCAAAAACATTCAGTACTTC.